These 21 T cell receptor beta chains originate from one sample sequenced in a study of blood T cell repertoires in COVID-19. The method was immunoSEQ multiplex PCR; TCRdb's version includes in-frame clones alone and lacks a portion of them. This sample has 310,000 or so clones, with roughly 90% found just once. Sequenced input: peripheral blood. The receptor source for this set is a young man who had recovered from COVID-19.

The gene calls are TRBV6-6 and TRBJ1-6; D call uncertain. The CDR3 contains 16 residues. Trimming stripped 6 bases from V and 7 bases from J, with 19 bases between. CDR1 is MNHNY and CDR2 is SVGAGI in the germline V gene (reference sequence). The CDR3 loop is CASSRSSEGVNSPLHF. CDR3 nucleotides: TGTGCCAGCAGCCGATCGTCGGAGGGTGTAAATTCACCCCTCCACTTT.

The rearrangement links TRBV24-1 to TRBJ2-3; 8 bases match TRBD1. The CDR3 sequence is 15 residues long. The junction had 2 bases not matched to a gene; V was cut back by 3 bases and J by 1 base. The germline V gene encodes CDR1 KGHDR and CDR2 SFDVKD. The CDR3 nucleotides are TGTGCCACCAGTGATACGGGACAGGGCACAGATACGCAGTATTTT. It translates to CATSDTGQGTDTQYF.

CDR3 nucleotide sequence: TGTGCCAGCAGCGGGGGCTACCCCACAGATACGCAGTATTTT. Its protein product is CASSGGYPTDTQYF. J is TRBJ2-3 and V is TRBV9, with D perhaps TRBD1 (5 bases). The CDR3 is made up of 14 amino acids. In germline, CDR1 is SGDLS, CDR2 YYNGEE. V lost 3 bases, J lost 2 bases, and 10 bases lay in between.

This chain joins TRBV27 and TRBJ2-3; 8 bases align to TRBD1. The germline CDR1 and CDR2 sequences are MNHEY and SMNVEV (reference sequence). V trimming: 5 bases; J trimming: 0 bases; junction bases outside the gene matches: 7. This CDR3 region has 16 residues. The CDR3 nucleotides read TGTGCCAGCAGTGTATTTCAGGGGGCGAGCACAGATACGCAGTATTTT. Translating gives CASSVFQGASTDTQYF.

The chain is built from TRBV7-6 and TRBJ1-1; D unclear. The CDR3 has 14 amino acids. Germline CDR1 and CDR2: SGHVS and FNYEAQ. Trimming cost V 1 base and J 1 base, with 7 bases left between them. In DNA form, the CDR3 reads TGTGCCAGCAGCTTAGACAGCGGGAACACTGAAGCTTTCTTT. As protein: CASSLDSGNTEAFF.

The chain is built from TRBV2 and TRBJ2-7; TRBD1 matches at 8 bases. This CDR3 contains 15 residues. The germline V gene has CDR1 SNHLY and CDR2 FYNNEI. V was clipped by 7 bases and J by 7 bases; unmatched bases: 15. The CDR3 DNA reads as TGTGCCAGCACCCCCCTGCCCAGGGGGCGGAGTGAGCAGTACTTC. Translation gives CASTPLPRGRSEQYF.

The chain is built from TRBV4-2 and TRBJ2-7; D possibly corresponds to TRBD2 (6 bases). The V end was cut by 5 bases, the J end by 0 bases, with 11 bases between. The CDR3 spans 14 residues. Germline values: CDR1 LGHNA, CDR2 YNFKEQ. The CDR3 loop reads CASSSGVASYEQYF. CDR3 sequence (DNA): TGTGCCAGCAGCTCGGGAGTAGCCTCCTACGAGCAGTACTTC.

J is TRBJ1-1 and V is TRBV5-1; weak D call: TRBD1 (5 bases). Trimming took 4 bases from V and 0 from J, leaving 19 bases between them. This CDR3 has 17 amino acids. Per the germline V gene, CDR1 is SGHRS and CDR2 is YFSETQ. The CDR3 DNA follows: TGCGCCAGCAGCCCCACAGTGGGGCGATTGATGAACACTGAAGCTTTCTTT. This sequence encodes CASSPTVGRLMNTEAFF.

This chain connects TRBV12-5 to TRBJ2-1; no clear D. The CDR3 has 15 residues. Per germline, CDR1 LGHNT and CDR2 FRNRAP. V lost 1 base to trimming and J lost 7 bases, with 14 bases between them. CDR3 DNA: TGTGCTAGTGGTTTGGACGGGTTGGTACCAAATGAGCAGTTCTTC. Amino acid sequence: CASGLDGLVPNEQFF. The variable domain in full, completed from reference TRBV12-5 and TRBJ2-1, reads DARVTQTPRHKVTEMGQEVTMRCQPILGHNTVFWYRQTMMQGLELLAYFRNRAPLDDSGMPKDRFSAEMPDATLATLKIQPSEPRDSAVYFCASGLDGLVPNEQFFGPGTRLTVL.

The V gene is TRBV10-3, the J gene TRBJ1-2, with D possibly matching TRBD1 (6 bases). V was trimmed by 0 bases and J by 0 bases, leaving 8 bases between them. Germline assignment: CDR1 ENHRY and CDR2 SYGVKD. The CDR3 totals 15 residues. CDR3 in DNA: TGTGCCATCAGTGAGTCGTGGACAGCTAACTATGGCTACACCTTC. This encodes CAISESWTANYGYTF.

This clone turned up a few times. V is TRBV25-1 and J is TRBJ1-1; D gene unclear. Per germline, CDR1 MGHDK and CDR2 SYGVNS. V shed 2 bases and J shed 5 bases, with 9 bases lying between them. This CDR3 spans 13 amino acids. The CDR3: CASSENSYTEAFF. As DNA, the CDR3 is TGTGCCAGCAGTGAAAACAGCTATACTGAAGCTTTCTTT.

The J gene is TRBJ1-1, the V gene TRBV18; possible D gene TRBD1, 6 bases. CDR1 KGHSH and CDR2 LQKENI come from the germline V gene. There are 16 residues in the CDR3. Trimming removed 2 bases at V and 5 bases at J, with 18 bases between. The CDR3 is CASSPFPTGFRTEAFF. For the CDR3, the DNA is TGTGCCAGCTCACCATTCCCCACAGGGTTTAGAACTGAAGCTTTCTTT.

This clone was recorded only once. The chain couples TRBV4-3 to TRBJ2-3, with TRBD1 matching over 7 bases. The germline gives CDR1 LGHNA, CDR2 YSLEER. Trimming took 2 bases from V and 5 from J; bases not matched to a gene: 13. The CDR3 runs 17 residues. The CDR3 nucleotides are TGCGCCAGCAGCCAACGCTTGACTCTGTCAGGGGGAGATACGCAGTATTTT. This sequence encodes CASSQRLTLSGGDTQYF.

The chain employs TRBV6-4 and TRBJ2-1, with 9 bases lining up with TRBD2. The CDR3 loop spans 15 amino acids. Germline CDR1 is MRHNA and CDR2 is SNTAGT. J was trimmed by 4 bases and V by 0 bases; bases with no gene match: 1. CDR3 coding DNA: TGTGCCAGCAGTGACTCGACTAGCGGTTACAATGAGCAGTTCTTC. Translating it yields CASSDSTSGYNEQFF.

V is TRBV5-4 and J is TRBJ2-1; TRBD1 is a possible D gene (6 bases). Trimming stripped 0 bases from V and 4 bases from J, with 17 bases between. CDR3 length: 17 residues. In germline, CDR1 is SGHNT, CDR2 YYREEE (reference sequence). CDR3: CASSLGSRQDNYNEQFF. The CDR3 DNA reads TGTGCCAGCAGCTTGGGGTCGAGACAGGATAATTACAATGAGCAGTTCTTC.

The chain uses TRBV4-1 and TRBJ1-4, with D unclear. Germline V gene data show CDR1 as MGHRA and CDR2 as YSYEKL. Trimming removed 1 base at V and 0 bases at J, with 9 bases between. The CDR3 spans 16 residues. The CDR3 protein is CASSQGRYATNEKLFF. The CDR3 DNA sequence: TGCGCCAGCAGCCAAGGCAGATACGCAACTAATGAAAAACTGTTTTTT.

This sequence joins TRBV6-1 and TRBJ1-2, with D possibly being TRBD1 (6 bases). CDR1 and CDR2 from the germline V gene are MNHNS and SASEGT. V was cut by 3 bases and J by 1 base, with 12 bases left in between. The CDR3 has 15 residues. The CDR3 region has the DNA TGTGCCAGCAGTGATAACAGGGCTTATAACTATGGCTACACCTTC. This encodes CASSDNRAYNYGYTF.

The CDR3 is CASSFSGLNTEAFF. The CDR3 DNA sequence: TGTGCCAGCAGCTTTTCAGGGCTGAACACTGAAGCTTTCTTT. The genes are TRBV5-6 and TRBJ1-1; maybe TRBD1 (5 bases). Germline CDR1 is SGHDT and CDR2 is YYEEEE. The germline V and J ends were trimmed by 2 bases and 0 bases, with 8 bases remaining between them. The CDR3 has 14 residues.

The chain links TRBV29-1 to TRBJ1-2; D is uncertain. The CDR3 is made up of 11 amino acids. Trimming shortened V by 7 bases and J by 5 bases, and 11 bases separated the two germline ends. Germline assignment: CDR1 SQVTM and CDR2 ANQGSEA. This CDR3 is CSGRLMYGYTF. In nucleotides, the CDR3 is TGCAGCGGCCGACTGATGTATGGCTACACCTTC.

The chain uses TRBV7-6 and TRBJ2-5, with a tentative D call TRBD1 (5 bases). V was cut by 1 base and J by 5 bases, with 17 bases left in between. The CDR3 extends over 16 amino acids. Per the germline V gene, CDR1 is SGHVS and CDR2 is FNYEAQ. The CDR3 DNA is TGTGCCAGCAGCTTAGAGGACAAAGACCTATGGGAGACCCAGTACTTC. Amino acid sequence: CASSLEDKDLWETQYF.

J is TRBJ1-5 and V is TRBV11-2, with D perhaps TRBD1 (5 bases). Germline V lookup: CDR1 SGHAT, CDR2 FQNNGV. The CDR3 length is 15 residues. Deletions cut 1 base from V and 1 base from J, with 8 bases between. The CDR3 sequence: CASSLVSGSNQPQHF. The CDR3 DNA reads as TGTGCCAGCAGCTTAGTTTCAGGGAGCAATCAGCCCCAGCATTTT.